The 9 T cell receptor beta chains listed next were all sequenced from one sample in a study of patients and donors after allogeneic stem cell transplantation. TCRdb reanalysed the RT-PCR reads using MiXCR and keeps one entry per CDR3 protein. This table has around 200,000 distinct CDR3 sequences, 35% to 45% appearing once. The sequenced sample was blood, either unsorted or a sorted T cell fraction (not recorded which). Receptors originate from a human donor who was either an allogeneic HSCT recipient or a stem cell or donor lymphocyte infusion donor (not recorded which). It is not recorded whose cells these are; they may come from a transplant donor.

The chain employs TRBV10-1 and TRBJ2-3; D may be TRBD1 or TRBD2 (5 bases each). In germline, CDR1 is WNHNN, CDR2 SYGVQD (reference sequence). The V and J ends lost 2 bases and 4 bases respectively, with 10 bases between them. The CDR3 spans 14 residues. The DNA of the CDR3 is TGCGCCAGCAGTGAGGCTAGCAGGGCAGATACGCAGTATTTT. Its translation is CASSEASRADTQYF.

This clonotype was detected only a few times. The rearrangement joins TRBV20-1 to TRBJ1-6; D remains ambiguous. This CDR3 region has 15 residues. The V gene lost 4 bases and the J gene lost 6 bases, with 16 bases spanning the gap. The V gene's germline CDR1 is DFQATT and CDR2 SNEGSKA (reference sequence). The CDR3 reads CSATGPGTGNSPLHF. For the CDR3, the DNA is TGCAGTGCTACCGGACCCGGCACGGGTAATTCACCCCTCCACTTT.

CDR3 bases: TGCAGCGCCCTGACAGGGGCCCATGAAAAACTGTTTTTT. It yields the protein CSALTGAHEKLFF. The gene calls are TRBV29-1 and TRBJ1-4; TRBD1 aligns across 8 bases. The CDR3 is 13 amino acids. The V segment lost 7 bases and the J segment 6 bases; nucleotides outside the gene matches: 7. Germline V gene lookup returns CDR1 SQVTM and CDR2 ANQGSEA.

This chain uses TRBV21-1 with TRBJ2-4. TRBV21-1 is marked as a pseudogene. The CDR3 totals 15 residues. This chain's CDR3 is CASSQVLRAKNIQYF. The CDR3 DNA reads as TGTGCCAGCAGCCAAGTCCTGAGGGCCAAAAACATTCAGTACTTC.

This chain uses TRBV4-1 with TRBJ2-7; D may be TRBD2 (6 bases). The CDR3 length is 14 residues. CDR1 MGHRA and CDR2 YSYEKL come from the germline V gene. The V gene lost 4 bases and the J gene lost 0 bases, with 10 bases spanning the gap. CDR3: CASSLKGGSYEQYF. CDR3 in DNA: TGCGCCAGCAGCCTGAAGGGAGGCTCCTACGAGCAGTACTTC.

V is TRBV4-2 and J is TRBJ1-5; the match to TRBD1 covers 9 bases. Germline CDR1 and CDR2: LGHNA and YNFKEQ. V shed 1 base, J shed 4 bases, and the junction held 2 bases outside the gene matches. The CDR3 runs 15 residues. As DNA, the CDR3 is TGTGCCAGCAGCCAAGCCGGGACAGGGAATCAGCCCCAGCATTTT. Translating gives CASSQAGTGNQPQHF.

The rearrangement joins TRBV11-2 to TRBJ1-5, with TRBD1 as a possible D gene (5 bases). Germline loops: CDR1 SGHAT, CDR2 FQNNGV. V lost 4 bases to trimming and J lost 9 bases, with 10 bases between them. The CDR3 spans 12 residues. The CDR3 nucleotides are TGTGCCAGCAGCTCCGGGACGGGGCCCCAGCATTTT. It codes for CASSSGTGPQHF.

The chain has TRBV13 and TRBJ2-1; unclear D gene. From germline, CDR1 is PRHDT and CDR2 FYEKMQ (reference sequence). V was shortened by 5 bases and J by 8 bases, with 16 bases between the two germline ends. The length of the CDR3 is 14 residues. In DNA form, the CDR3 reads TGTGCCAGCAGCCCCTTCCGTCTAAGGGATGAGCAGTTCTTC. Its translation: CASSPFRLRDEQFF.

This clonotype was observed a handful of times. The chain joins TRBV25-1 to TRBJ2-2; D possibly uses TRBD1 or TRBD2 (5 bases each). V was shortened by 1 base and J by 4 bases, with 13 bases between the two germline ends. Germline values: CDR1 MGHDK, CDR2 SYGVNS. The CDR3 consists of 16 residues. CDR3 loop: CASSESPGTLTGELFF. CDR3 bases: TGTGCCAGCAGTGAATCCCCCGGGACCCTCACCGGGGAGCTGTTTTTT.